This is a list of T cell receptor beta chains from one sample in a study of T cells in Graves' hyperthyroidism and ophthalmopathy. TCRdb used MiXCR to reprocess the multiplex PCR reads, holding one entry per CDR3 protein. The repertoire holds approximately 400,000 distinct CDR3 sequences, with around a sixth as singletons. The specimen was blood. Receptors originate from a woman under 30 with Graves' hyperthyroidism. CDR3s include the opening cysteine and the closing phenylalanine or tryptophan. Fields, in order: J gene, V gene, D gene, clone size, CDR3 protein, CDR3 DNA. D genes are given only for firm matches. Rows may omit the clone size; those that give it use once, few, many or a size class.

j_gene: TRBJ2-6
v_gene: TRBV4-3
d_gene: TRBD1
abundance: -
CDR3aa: CASSQDRDRARNGANVLTF
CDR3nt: TGCGCCAGCAGCCAAGACCGGGACAGGGCGAGAAATGGGGCCAACGTCCTGACTTTC

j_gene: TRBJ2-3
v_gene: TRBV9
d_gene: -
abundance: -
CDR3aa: CASSVEYSGTDTQYF
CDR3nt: TGTGCCAGCAGCGTGGAGTATTCGGGCACAGATACGCAGTATTTT

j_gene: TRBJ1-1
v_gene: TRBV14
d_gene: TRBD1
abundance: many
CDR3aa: CASSRTDRVAAVEAFF
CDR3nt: TGTGCCAGCAGCCGAACCGACAGGGTAGCCGCCGTTGAAGCTTTCTTT

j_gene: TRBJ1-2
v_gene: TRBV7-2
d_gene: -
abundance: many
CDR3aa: CASSLEEAYGYTF
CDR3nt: TGTGCCAGCAGCTTGGAGGAGGCCTATGGCTACACCTTC

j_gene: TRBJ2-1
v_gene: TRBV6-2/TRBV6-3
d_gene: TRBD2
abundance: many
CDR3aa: CASSQRGTFYNEQFF
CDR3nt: TGTGCCAGCAGCCAGCGGGGGACTTTCTACAATGAGCAGTTCTTC

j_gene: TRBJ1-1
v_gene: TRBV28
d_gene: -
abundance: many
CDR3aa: CASSTYLGEFTEAFF
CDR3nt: TGTGCCAGCAGCACCTATTTGGGTGAATTTACTGAAGCTTTCTTT

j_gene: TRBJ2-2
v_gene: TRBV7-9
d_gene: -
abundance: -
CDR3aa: CASSLATGNTGELFF
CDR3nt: TGTGCCAGCAGCTTAGCGACAGGGAACACCGGGGAGCTGTTTTTT

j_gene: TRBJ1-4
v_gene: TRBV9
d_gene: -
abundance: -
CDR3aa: CASSVGLLGATNEKLFF
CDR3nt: TGTGCCAGCAGCGTAGGTCTTCTCGGGGCAACTAATGAAAAACTGTTTTTT

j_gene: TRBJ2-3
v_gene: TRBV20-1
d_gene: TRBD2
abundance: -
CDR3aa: CSARVPAGTSGGVRTQYF
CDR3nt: TGCAGTGCTAGAGTCCCCGCCGGGACTAGCGGGGGAGTCCGTACGCAGTATTTT

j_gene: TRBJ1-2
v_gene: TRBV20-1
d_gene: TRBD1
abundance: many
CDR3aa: CSARDRVGYGYTF
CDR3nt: TGCAGTGCCCGGGACAGGGTGGGCTATGGCTACACCTTC